One T cell receptor (beta chain) is described in this entry. In germline, CDR1 is MGHRA, CDR2 YSYEKL. This CDR3 region has 16 residues. Deletions cut 3 bases from V and 0 bases from J, with 12 bases between. In the original analysis: How many nucleated cells were present was estimated from reference gene primer amplification. Produced via immunoSEQ multiplex PCR; TCRdb's table is partial and in-frame only. V and J calls plus clone size are reproduced from that table; the DNA served to infer D and trimming. This table holds fewer than 200,000 clones, 65% to 90% found once. This specimen belongs to a study of blood T cell repertoires in COVID-19.

The sequence came from a man aged 50-60 years with active or convalescent COVID-19. The source material was peripheral blood. This chain connects TRBV4-1 to TRBJ1-5, with D tentatively TRBD1 (5 bases). CDR3 nucleotides: TGCGCCAGCAGCCACCCGGGGGGGGGTAGCAATCAGCCCCAGCATTTT. This sequence encodes CASSHPGGGSNQPQHF.